This TCR beta chain was obtained from a study of control samples from healthy donors and cancer patients. V was cut by 1 base and J by 7 bases, with 10 bases left in between. Germline lookup yields CDR1 GTSNPN and CDR2 SVGIG (reference sequence). The CDR3 consists of 12 residues. The table came from immunoSEQ multiplex PCR; TCRdb's copy has only in-frame clones and leaves some out. The data contain roughly 170,000 clones, about 86% of them singletons. The sequencing sample was made of blood. V is TRBV30 and J is TRBJ1-2; D is uncertain. The sequence derives from a woman aged 25-40 years in good health. CDR3: CAWSGGRPGYTF. In DNA, the CDR3 is TGTGCCTGGAGTGGCGGCAGACCTGGCTACACCTTC.